One and the same sample provided the 6 T cell receptor beta chains below, sequenced in a study of breast tumors, draining lymph nodes, adjacent tissues. TCRdb reanalysed the multiplex PCR reads using MiXCR and keeps one entry per CDR3 protein. The repertoire holds about 130,000 distinct CDR3 sequences, 20% seen once, with less than 4% in the top ten. Axillary draining lymph nodes of breast cancer patients supplied the node samples. Sequenced: axillary lymph node tissue. The source is a female donor with breast cancer. Some clones in this sample may be carry-over from other donors' samples.

The sample holds many counts of this clonotype. The chain employs TRBV20-1 and TRBJ2-7, with D possibly TRBD2 on 6 matching bases. V lost 0 bases and J lost 2, with 17 bases in between. Germline CDR1 and CDR2: DFQATT and SNEGSKA (reference sequence). There are 16 residues in the CDR3. The CDR3 DNA sequence: TGCAGTGCTAGAGATGGGACTCCACCAAAGACCTACGAGCAGTACTTC. It is translated as CSARDGTPPKTYEQYF.

Details on this clonotype: Being one base from a much bigger clone, this may be a read error. The V and J genes are TRBV6-1 and TRBJ1-4; no definite D call. CDR1 and CDR2 from the germline V gene are MNHNS and SASEGT. V lost 7 bases, J lost 5 bases, and 14 bases lay in between. The CDR3 extends over 14 amino acids. The CDR3 DNA reads TGTGCCAGCAAAGTAGGCCCACCCAATGAAAAACTGTTTTTT. This codes for CASKVGPPNEKLFF.

This clonotype came up many times. The chain carries TRBV6-2 or TRBV6-3 and TRBJ1-2, with D tentatively TRBD1 (5 bases). The V end was cut by 4 bases, the J end by 1 base, with 16 bases between. The length of the CDR3 is 16 residues. The germline V gene has CDR1 MNHEY and CDR2 SVGEGT. The CDR3 bases are TGTGCCAGCAGTTTGGGGGGACGGGAAGTTAACTATGGCTACACCTTC. Protein sequence: CASSLGGREVNYGYTF.

The table lists this clonotype with many counts. This chain joins TRBV6-5 and TRBJ2-5; possible D gene TRBD1, 6 bases. Per germline, CDR1 MNHEY and CDR2 SVGAGI. The CDR3 spans 13 residues. V shed 5 bases and J shed 4 bases, with 11 bases lying between them. Here the CDR3 DNA reads TGTGCCAGCAGTCCAGGGGAGAGAGAGACCCAGTACTTC. It translates to CASSPGERETQYF.

The chain couples TRBV11-3 to TRBJ2-1; TRBD2 matches 9 bases. Germline V lookup: CDR1 SGHNT, CDR2 YENEEA. The CDR3 totals 16 residues. Unmatched junction bases numbered 8, after V lost 1 base and J lost 7 bases. The CDR3 loop reads CASSLGGAGGLNEQFF. The CDR3 coding sequence is TGTGCCAGCAGCTTAGGAGGTGCGGGGGGGCTTAATGAGCAGTTCTTC.

This clonotype appeared many times. The rearrangement links TRBV7-9 to TRBJ2-7; possibly TRBD1 for D (6 bases). CDR3 length: 14 residues. Trimming took 2 bases from V and 4 from J, leaving 12 bases between them. Germline V CDR1 and CDR2: SEHNR, FQNEAQ (reference sequence). Written as DNA, the CDR3 is TGTGCCAGCAGCTTACCAGGGGCGTTTTACGAGCAGTACTTC. It translates to CASSLPGAFYEQYF.